The 6 T cell receptor beta chains given below trace back to one sample, sequenced in a study of OX40 agonist ivuxolimab in advanced cancers. The library was made by the immunoSEQ multiplex PCR assay. What TCRdb holds here is the immuneACCESS table cut down to in-frame rearrangements. Part of the clones is not present; checked against another copy, under half of the missing clones reflect an unresolved V gene, and the others are unexplained. Recorded for this sample are tens of thousands of clones; 80% to 90% of them occurred a single time. The biggest ten clones account for 1.5% to 2% of the sample. This specimen consisted of CD4+ or CD8+ T cells sorted from blood, obtained in a trial of the OX40 agonist ivuxolimab. The receptors stem from an adult with an advanced solid tumor such as melanoma, head and neck, liver or kidney cancer.

The V gene is TRBV6-6, the J gene TRBJ1-3; D remains ambiguous. Germline values: CDR1 MNHNY, CDR2 SVGAGI (reference sequence). CDR3 length: 14 amino acids. The ends were cut back, 6 bases at V and 0 bases at J, with 9 bases in the middle. CDR3 in DNA: TGTGCCAGCAGAGACGGTGGCTCTGGAAACACCATATATTTT. It encodes CASRDGGSGNTIYF.

The genes are TRBV9 and TRBJ1-2; D gene ambiguous. There are 12 residues in the CDR3. V lost 6 bases and J lost 7, with 13 bases in between. Germline V gene data show CDR1 as SGDLS and CDR2 as YYNGEE. CDR3 sequence reads: CASKGGGLGYTF. CDR3 sequence (DNA): TGTGCCAGCAAAGGAGGAGGGCTTGGCTACACCTTC.

This clone was seen a single time. V usage is TRBV7-9 and J usage is TRBJ2-3, with 8 bases aligning to TRBD2. With V trimmed by 8 bases and J by 0 bases, 13 bases remained unmatched. CDR3 size: 17 residues. CDR1 SEHNR and CDR2 FQNEAQ come from the germline V gene (reference sequence). The CDR3 is CASELRVAGLSTDTQYF. The CDR3 DNA follows: TGTGCCAGCGAGCTTAGGGTAGCGGGGTTAAGCACAGATACGCAGTATTTT.

V usage is TRBV18 and J usage is TRBJ2-1; TRBD2 might be the D (6 bases). The CDR3 extends over 17 amino acids. The germline gives CDR1 KGHSH, CDR2 LQKENI. V lost 3 bases and J lost 0, with 15 bases in between. In DNA, the CDR3 is TGTGCCAGCTCACCCCTGGGACTTACAAGCTCCTACAATGAGCAGTTCTTC. Encoded protein: CASSPLGLTSSYNEQFF.

This chain uses TRBV2 with TRBJ1-5; TRBD1 agrees at 9 bases. This CDR3 has 15 residues. Germline CDR1 SNHLY, CDR2 FYNNEI. V was pared by 4 bases and J by 2 bases, with 3 bases of the junction left unmatched. The CDR3 DNA follows: TGTGCCAGCAGTGGGGACAGGGCCGGCAATCAGCCCCAGCATTTT. Amino acid sequence: CASSGDRAGNQPQHF. Looking up the rest from reference TRBV2 and TRBJ1-5 gives the full variable domain: EPEVTQTPSHQVTQMGQEVILRCVPISNHLYFYWYRQILGQKVEFLVSFYNNEISEKSEIFDDQFSVERPDGSNFTLKIRSTKLEDSAMYFCASSGDRAGNQPQHFGDGTRLSIL.

Comments on this clone: The germline gene is not matched at one end of the junction; a read error may be the cause. The rearrangement joins TRBV25-1 to TRBJ1-2; D gene uncertain. Per germline, CDR1 MGHDK and CDR2 SYGVNS. The CDR3 spans 14 residues. CDR3 amino acids: CASSEEGRSHGHTF. CDR3 DNA: TGTGCCAGCAGTGAAGAAGGACGCTCTCATGGCCACACCTTC.